This T cell receptor beta chain was captured by sequencing in a study of shared clonotypes between healthy human individuals. The CDR3 sequence is 14 residues long. CDR1 and CDR2 (germline): GTSNPN, SVGIG (reference sequence). Trimming shortened V by 0 bases and J by 6 bases, and 9 bases separated the two germline ends. Donors, healthy HIV-negative adults, lacked recent acute infections or vaccinations. This clone was seen a single time. Libraries were prepared by immunoSEQ multiplex PCR; TCRdb keeps only in-frame clonotypes and omits some of them. Altogether some 680,000 clones are present, around three quarters being singletons, with the ten largest covering more than 1.5%.

This sequence joins TRBV30 and TRBJ1-6; D gene uncertain. Input material: memory CD4+ T cells sorted from blood. Regarding subset: CD45RA-negative fraction. This receptor was taken from a woman under 40 in good health. CDR3 sequence: CAWSVRVGNSPLHF. The CDR3 nucleotides read TGTGCCTGGAGTGTACGCGTCGGTAATTCACCCCTCCACTTT.